What follows are 3 T cell receptor beta chains derived from one specimen sequenced in a study of neurological immune-mediated disorders. TCRdb reanalysed the 5' RACE reads using MiXCR and keeps one entry per CDR3 protein. Of about 40,000 distinct CDR3 sequences listed, 2.5% are singletons. Sequencing was done on a sample of PBMCs. These receptors were obtained from a man aged 50 or older with multiple sclerosis.

This clonotype has ten or more counts. The chain joins TRBV15 to TRBJ2-3; D is uncertain. The germline V gene has CDR1 LNHNV and CDR2 YYDKDF (reference sequence). V was clipped by 0 bases and J by 0 bases, with 16 bases between them. CDR3 length equals 18 residues. The CDR3 sequence: CATSRERTSLASTDTQYF. CDR3 nucleotide sequence: TGTGCCACCAGCAGAGAGAGGACCTCACTTGCTAGCACAGATACGCAGTATTTT.

This clonotype was recorded at least ten times. The rearrangement joins TRBV5-1 to TRBJ1-2, with a tentative D call TRBD1 (5 bases). Germline values: CDR1 SGHRS, CDR2 YFSETQ. V gave up 0 bases and J gave up 4 bases, with 19 bases separating them. The CDR3 sequence is 17 residues long. The CDR3 reads CASSLAFSGELIYGYTF. The CDR3, as DNA: TGCGCCAGCAGCTTGGCCTTTTCGGGGGAACTAATCTATGGCTACACCTTC.

In its sample, this clonotype was seen many times. The chain recombines TRBV12-3 or TRBV12-4 with TRBJ1-5; the match to TRBD1 covers 9 bases. V shed 2 bases and J 6 bases; nucleotides not matched to a gene: 5. This CDR3 spans 15 amino acids. The DNA of the CDR3 is TGTGCCAGCAGTTTAACGACAGGGGGAAGTCAGCCCCAGCATTTT. Translation gives CASSLTTGGSQPQHF.